This TCR beta chain was found in a study of blood T cell repertoires in COVID-19. The wider study: PBMCs, B-cell-depleted T cells, or T cells provided the cDNA or gDNA that made up the material.

The authors' processing: Using reference gene primer amplification, nucleated cell counts were estimated. Produced via immunoSEQ multiplex PCR; TCRdb's table is partial and in-frame only. Clone size and the V and J calls come from that table; the DNA yielded D and trimming. The data contain under 300,000 clones, roughly 86% of them singletons. V lost 0 bases and J lost 3, with 13 bases in between. CDR3 length: 15 amino acids. Germline V lookup: CDR1 SGDLS, CDR2 YYNGEE. The sample taken for sequencing was peripheral blood. V gene TRBV9 combines with J gene TRBJ2-7, with D possibly TRBD1 on 6 matching bases. The source of this sequence is a woman in her 70s with active or convalescent COVID-19. The CDR3 bases are TGTGCCAGCAGCGTAGAGGGCAGGGGAAACTACGAGCAGTACTTC. Its translation is CASSVEGRGNYEQYF. Using reference TRBV9 and TRBJ2-7 for the parts outside the CDR3, the full variable domain is DSGVTQTPKHLITATGQRVTLRCSPRSGDLSVYWYQQSLDQGLQFLIQYYNGEERAKGNILERFSAQQFPDLHSELNLSSLELGDSALYFCASSVEGRGNYEQYFGPGTRLTVT.